Listed below are T cell receptor beta chains from one sample, sequenced in a study of shared clonotypes between healthy human individuals. Profiling relied on immunoSEQ multiplex PCR, and the TCRdb table lists in-frame clones only, not all of them. The data hold around 1,000,000 clones, with approximately 80% observed a single time. The sequenced sample consisted of memory CD4+ T cells from PBMCs. All receptors derive from a man between 18 and 35 years old in good health. Some clones in this sample may be carry-over from other donors' samples. CDR3s include the opening cysteine and the closing phenylalanine or tryptophan. Fields, in order: clone size, J gene, D gene, CDR3 length, V gene, CDR3 protein, CDR3 DNA. A D gene is named only where the DNA matches it firmly. Size tells how often a clone was seen (once, few, many) or the class of an expanded clone, and some rows leave it out.

>few|TRBJ1-1|TRBD1|14|TRBV11-2
CASSFYPGQGEAFF
TGTGCCAGCAGCTTCTACCCGGGACAGGGTGAAGCTTTCTTT
>few|TRBJ2-2|.|14|TRBV7-9
CASSPMLDTGELFF
TGTGCCAGCAGCCCGATGTTGGACACCGGGGAGCTGTTTTTT
>.|TRBJ2-7|.|12|TRBV30
CAWKIGTYEQYF
TGTGCCTGGAAAATCGGGACCTACGAGCAGTACTTC
>.|TRBJ2-1|.|13|TRBV18
CASSPRDQGEQFF
TGTGCCAGCTCACCAAGGGATCAGGGTGAGCAGTTCTTC
>.|TRBJ2-3|.|13|TRBV14
CASSQGGGDTQYF
TGTGCCAGCAGCCAAGGGGGCGGGGATACGCAGTATTTT
>.|TRBJ2-1|TRBD2|13|TRBV5-6
CASSHTSENEQFF
TGTGCCAGCAGCCATACTAGCGAAAATGAGCAGTTCTTC
>.|TRBJ2-5|.|14|TRBV14
CASSQASFQETQYF
TGTGCCAGCAGCCAAGCAAGTTTCCAAGAGACCCAGTACTTC
>few|TRBJ2-7|.|15|TRBV11-3
CASSPGRDPTYEQYF
TGTGCCAGCAGCCCGGGGCGGGACCCAACCTACGAGCAGTACTTC
>.|TRBJ1-4|.|14|TRBV6-1
CASSPTATNEKLFF
TGTGCCAGCAGTCCGACAGCAACTAATGAAAAACTGTTTTTT
>few|TRBJ1-5|.|14|TRBV6-6
CASSYTDSNQPQHF
TGTGCCAGCAGTTACACGGACAGCAATCAGCCCCAGCATTTT
>few|TRBJ1-4|.|15|TRBV18
CASSPPSREGEKLFF
TGTGCCAGCTCACCACCGTCCAGGGAGGGTGAAAAACTGTTTTTT
>.|TRBJ1-1|.|12|TRBV6-6
CASSYGITGAFF
TGTGCCAGCAGTTACGGGATAACAGGAGCTTTCTTT
>.|TRBJ2-5|.|16|TRBV19
CASSPSLMGPQETQYF
TGTGCCAGTAGTCCTTCCCTAATGGGTCCCCAAGAGACCCAGTACTTC
>.|TRBJ2-7|TRBD2|17|TRBV5-4
CASSLAAGGRASYEQYF
TGTGCCAGCAGCTTGGCCGCCGGCGGGAGGGCTTCATACGAGCAGTACTTC
>few|TRBJ2-7|.|12|TRBV28
CASSLAIGGEYF
TGTGCCAGCAGTTTAGCGATTGGTGGGGAGTACTTC
>.|TRBJ2-5|TRBD1|15|TRBV19
CASKPTGTGPETQYF
TGTGCCAGTAAGCCGACCGGGACAGGGCCCGAGACCCAGTACTTC
>.|TRBJ2-6|.|18|TRBV6-4
CASSNTGTRQSRANVLTF
TGTGCCAGCAGTAATACAGGCACACGACAAAGTCGGGCCAACGTCCTGACTTTC
>.|TRBJ2-5|.|13|TRBV7-9
CASSVWGLATQYF
TGTGCCAGCAGCGTTTGGGGGTTAGCGACCCAGTACTTC
>.|TRBJ2-7|.|14|TRBV7-4
CASSLGPGLYEQYF
TGTGCCAGCAGCTTAGGCCCGGGACTCTACGAGCAGTACTTC
>.|TRBJ2-3|TRBD2|16|TRBV2
CASRDGLAGAADTQYF
TGTGCCAGCAGAGATGGACTAGCGGGAGCGGCAGATACGCAGTATTTT
>.|TRBJ2-6|.|16|TRBV2
CASTEDPVSGANVLTF
TGTGCCAGCACCGAAGACCCGGTCTCTGGGGCCAACGTCCTGACTTTC
>once|TRBJ1-1|.|15|TRBV10-3
CATGNQGTENTEAFF
TGTGCCACCGGTAACCAGGGCACCGAGAACACTGAAGCTTTCTTT
>.|TRBJ1-5|.|15|TRBV6-1
CASSTGTRADQPQHF
TGTGCCAGCAGCACCGGGACACGGGCTGATCAGCCCCAGCATTTT
>.|TRBJ2-7|TRBD1|12|TRBV28
CAGGQGAYEQYF
TGTGCCGGGGGACAGGGGGCGTACGAGCAGTACTTC
>once|TRBJ2-5|.|13|TRBV11-3
CASSLRGEETQYF
TGTGCCAGCAGCTTACGCGGGGAGGAGACCCAGTACTTC
>.|TRBJ2-1|TRBD2|15|TRBV7-3
CASSVGLAGANEQFF
TGTGCCAGCAGCGTAGGACTAGCGGGAGCGAATGAGCAGTTCTTC
>.|TRBJ2-1|TRBD1|15|TRBV5-1
CASSVTGQTYNEQFF
TGCGCCAGCAGCGTTACGGGACAGACCTACAATGAGCAGTTCTTC
>few|TRBJ2-3|TRBD1|12|TRBV30
CAWKQGADTQYF
TGTGCCTGGAAGCAGGGGGCAGATACGCAGTATTTT
>.|TRBJ2-3|TRBD1|16|TRBV10-1
CASSESTTGDADTQYF
TGCGCCAGCAGTGAGTCGACGACAGGGGACGCAGATACGCAGTATTTT
>.|TRBJ2-7|TRBD1|13|TRBV18
CASSPPTGNEQYF
TGTGCCAGCTCACCACCGACAGGGAACGAGCAGTACTTC
>once|TRBJ2-1|.|15|TRBV9
CASSVAPDRLAEQFF
TGTGCCAGCAGCGTAGCTCCGGATAGATTAGCTGAGCAGTTCTTC
>.|TRBJ2-7|.|13|TRBV5-1
CASSLDAAYEQYF
TGCGCCAGCAGCTTGGACGCAGCCTACGAGCAGTACTTC
>.|TRBJ1-5|.|14|TRBV9
CASSGRDANQPQHF
TGTGCCAGCAGCGGGAGGGATGCCAATCAGCCCCAGCATTTT
>.|TRBJ2-5|.|14|TRBV5-4
CASSLEGGQETQYF
TGTGCCAGCAGCTTGGAGGGCGGACAAGAGACCCAGTACTTC
>.|TRBJ2-5|TRBD1|15|TRBV18
CASSPRQGPQETQYF
TGTGCCAGCTCACCGAGACAGGGGCCTCAAGAGACCCAGTACTTC
>.|TRBJ2-1|TRBD2|15|TRBV6-6
CASTSGVGRVDEQFF
TGTGCCAGCACCTCCGGGGTTGGGAGGGTGGATGAGCAGTTCTTC
>.|TRBJ2-7|.|15|TRBV9
CASSVGTASSYEQYF
TGTGCCAGCAGCGTAGGGACGGCCAGCTCCTACGAGCAGTACTTC
>.|TRBJ2-3|.|17|TRBV7-4
CASSLRLRRPRTDTQYF
TGTGCCAGCAGCTTACGTCTGCGGCGGCCTCGCACAGATACGCAGTATTTT
>.|TRBJ1-5|.|13|TRBV11-2
CASSPGRNQPQHF
TGTGCCAGCAGCCCGGGCCGCAATCAGCCCCAGCATTTT
>.|TRBJ2-3|.|15|TRBV6-1
CASSESGWYTDTQYF
TGTGCCAGCAGTGAAAGTGGGTGGTACACAGATACGCAGTATTTT
>.|TRBJ1-1|.|13|TRBV6-5
CASHESGNTEAFF
TGTGCCAGCCACGAGAGTGGGAACACTGAAGCTTTCTTT